This T cell receptor beta chain was profiled in a study of Graves' ophthalmopathy and Graves' hyperthyroidism. The V end lost 2 bases, the J end lost 1 base, and 7 bases lay between the germline ends. The CDR3 has 13 amino acids. Germline V gene data show CDR1 as SGHRS and CDR2 as YFSETQ. Amplifying from RNA transcripts, the study obtained TCR beta CDR3 regions. Amplification began with first-round RT-PCR using HTBI primers, then second-round multiplex PCR was performed. TCRdb passed the multiplex PCR reads through MiXCR, listing each CDR3 protein once. The sample yields roughly 400,000 distinct CDR3 sequences, approximately 15% seen once. This clonotype showed up many times.

Sequenced input: peripheral blood. This clonotype originated in a woman under 30 with stable Graves' hyperthyroidism. The V and J genes are TRBV5-1 and TRBJ2-7; D is ambiguous. CDR3 sequence reads: CASSFSQSYEQYF. The CDR3 DNA reads as TGCGCCAGCAGCTTTTCGCAGTCCTACGAGCAGTACTTC.